This T cell receptor (beta chain) is from a study of blood T cell repertoires in COVID-19. The wider study: PBMCs, B-cell-depleted T cells, or T cells were the source of the cDNA or gDNA that made up the material.

Original analysis: Estimation of nucleated cell counts relied on the amplification of reference gene primers. Repertoires were generated with immunoSEQ multiplex PCR, while TCRdb's copy carries only in-frame clones and drops some. V and J calls plus clone size are reproduced from that table; the DNA served to infer D and trimming. The sample comprises some 190,000 clones, about 82% of which are singletons, and 5.6% rests with the top ten. Recruits, aged about 18 to 100 years, lived in 25 or so US areas. Which cohort a participant joined came from the clinical history participants gave. Losses at the gene ends were 3 bases for V and 8 bases for J; bases not matched to a gene: 13. This CDR3 is built from 17 residues. CDR1 SGHRS and CDR2 YFSETQ come from the germline V gene.

The TCR was taken from a man between 40 and 49 years old with acute COVID-19. The rearrangement joins TRBV5-1 to TRBJ1-4; 10 nucleotides agree with TRBD1. Sequenced input: PBMCs or T cells enriched from blood (not recorded which). CDR3 protein: CASSSVPGQGWYEKLFF. DNA of the CDR3: TGCGCCAGCAGCTCAGTCCCGGGACAGGGGTGGTACGAAAAACTGTTTTTT.